This T cell receptor beta chain was captured in a study of T cell changes during pregnancy in multiple sclerosis. This table comes from immunoSEQ multiplex PCR, and its TCRdb copy is limited to in-frame clones, with some not included. Of over 35,000 clones in the sample, 80% to 95% are singletons; the top ten hold about a tenth. The V segment lost 3 bases and the J segment 3 bases; nucleotides outside the gene matches: 6. The CDR3 contains 16 residues. Germline assignment: CDR1 SGDLS and CDR2 YYNGEE. This clone has a single count. The input for sequencing was CD8+ T cells from peripheral blood mononuclear cells, taken in the first trimester of pregnancy. The origin of this receptor is a female donor with multiple sclerosis, enrolled in a pregnancy study. This chain uses TRBV9 with TRBJ1-4; TRBD1 aligns across 9 bases. The CDR3 protein is CASSADRGWPNEKLFF. The CDR3 DNA sequence: TGTGCCAGCAGCGCCGACAGGGGGTGGCCTAATGAAAAACTGTTTTTT.